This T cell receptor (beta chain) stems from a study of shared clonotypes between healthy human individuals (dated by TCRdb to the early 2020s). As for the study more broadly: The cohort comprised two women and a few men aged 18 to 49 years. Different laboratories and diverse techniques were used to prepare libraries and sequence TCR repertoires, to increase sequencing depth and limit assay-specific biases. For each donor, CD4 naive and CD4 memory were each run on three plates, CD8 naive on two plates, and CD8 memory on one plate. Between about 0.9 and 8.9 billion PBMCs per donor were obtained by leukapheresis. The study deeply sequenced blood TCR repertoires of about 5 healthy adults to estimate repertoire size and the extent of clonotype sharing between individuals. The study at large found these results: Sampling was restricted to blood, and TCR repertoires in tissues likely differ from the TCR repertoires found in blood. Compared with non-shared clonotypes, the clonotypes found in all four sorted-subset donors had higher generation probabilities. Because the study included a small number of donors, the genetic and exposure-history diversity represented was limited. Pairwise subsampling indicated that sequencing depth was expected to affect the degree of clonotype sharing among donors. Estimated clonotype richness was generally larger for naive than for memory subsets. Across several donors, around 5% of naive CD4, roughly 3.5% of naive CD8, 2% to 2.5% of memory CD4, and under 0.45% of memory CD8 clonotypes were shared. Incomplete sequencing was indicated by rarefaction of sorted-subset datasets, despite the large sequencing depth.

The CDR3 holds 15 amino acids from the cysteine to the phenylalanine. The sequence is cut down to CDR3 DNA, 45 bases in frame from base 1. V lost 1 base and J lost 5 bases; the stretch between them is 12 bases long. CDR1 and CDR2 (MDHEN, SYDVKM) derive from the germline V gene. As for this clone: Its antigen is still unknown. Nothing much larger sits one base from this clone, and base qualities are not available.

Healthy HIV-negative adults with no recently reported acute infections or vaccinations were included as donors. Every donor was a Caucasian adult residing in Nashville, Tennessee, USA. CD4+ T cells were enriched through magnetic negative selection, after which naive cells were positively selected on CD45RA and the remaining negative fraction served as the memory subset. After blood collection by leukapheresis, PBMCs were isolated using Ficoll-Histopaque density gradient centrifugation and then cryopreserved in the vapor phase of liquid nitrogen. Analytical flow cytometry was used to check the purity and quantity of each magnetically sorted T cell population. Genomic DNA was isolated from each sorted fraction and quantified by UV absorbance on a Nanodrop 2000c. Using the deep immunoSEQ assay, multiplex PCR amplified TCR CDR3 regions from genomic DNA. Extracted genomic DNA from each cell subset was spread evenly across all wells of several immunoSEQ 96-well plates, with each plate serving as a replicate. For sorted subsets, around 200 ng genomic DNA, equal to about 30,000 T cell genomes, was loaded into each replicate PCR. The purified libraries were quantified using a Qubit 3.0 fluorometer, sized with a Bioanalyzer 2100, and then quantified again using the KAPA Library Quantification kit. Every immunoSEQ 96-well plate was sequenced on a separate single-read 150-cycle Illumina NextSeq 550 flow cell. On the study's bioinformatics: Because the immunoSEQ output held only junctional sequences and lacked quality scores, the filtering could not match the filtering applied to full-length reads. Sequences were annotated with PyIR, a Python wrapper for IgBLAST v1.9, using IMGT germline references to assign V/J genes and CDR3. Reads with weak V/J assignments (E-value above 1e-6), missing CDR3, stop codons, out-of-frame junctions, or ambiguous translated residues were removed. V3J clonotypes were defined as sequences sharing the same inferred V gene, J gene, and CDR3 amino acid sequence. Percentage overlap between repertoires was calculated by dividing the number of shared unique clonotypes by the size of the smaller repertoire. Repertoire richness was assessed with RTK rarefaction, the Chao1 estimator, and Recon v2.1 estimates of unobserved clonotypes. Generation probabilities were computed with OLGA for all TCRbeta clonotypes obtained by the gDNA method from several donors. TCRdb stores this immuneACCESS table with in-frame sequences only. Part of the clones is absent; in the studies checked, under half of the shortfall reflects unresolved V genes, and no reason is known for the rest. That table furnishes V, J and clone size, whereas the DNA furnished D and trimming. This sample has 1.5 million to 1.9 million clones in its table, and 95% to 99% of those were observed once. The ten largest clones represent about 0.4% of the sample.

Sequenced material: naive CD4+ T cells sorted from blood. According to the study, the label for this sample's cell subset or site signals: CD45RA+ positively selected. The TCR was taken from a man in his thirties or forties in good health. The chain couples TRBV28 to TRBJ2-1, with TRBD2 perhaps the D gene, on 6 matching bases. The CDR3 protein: CASSLFTGVDNEQFF. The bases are TGTGCCAGCAGTTTATTTACGGGAGTCGACAATGAGCAGTTCTTC.